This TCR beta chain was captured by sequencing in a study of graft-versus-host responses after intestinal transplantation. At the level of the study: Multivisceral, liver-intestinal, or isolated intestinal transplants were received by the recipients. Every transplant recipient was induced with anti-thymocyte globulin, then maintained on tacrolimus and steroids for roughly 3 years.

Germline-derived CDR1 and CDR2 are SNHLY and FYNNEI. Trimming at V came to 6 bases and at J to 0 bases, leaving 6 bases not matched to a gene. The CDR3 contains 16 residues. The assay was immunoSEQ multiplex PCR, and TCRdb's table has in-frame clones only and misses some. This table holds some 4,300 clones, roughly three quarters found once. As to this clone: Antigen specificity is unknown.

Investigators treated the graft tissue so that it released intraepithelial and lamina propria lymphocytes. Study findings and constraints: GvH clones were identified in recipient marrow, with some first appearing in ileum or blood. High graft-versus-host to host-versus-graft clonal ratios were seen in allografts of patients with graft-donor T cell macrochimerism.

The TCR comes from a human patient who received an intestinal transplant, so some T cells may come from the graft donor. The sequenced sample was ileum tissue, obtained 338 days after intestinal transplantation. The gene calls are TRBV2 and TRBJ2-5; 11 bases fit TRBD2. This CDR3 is CASRSLLAGDQETQYF. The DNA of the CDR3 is TGTGCCAGCAGGAGTTTACTAGCGGGGGACCAAGAGACCCAGTACTTC.